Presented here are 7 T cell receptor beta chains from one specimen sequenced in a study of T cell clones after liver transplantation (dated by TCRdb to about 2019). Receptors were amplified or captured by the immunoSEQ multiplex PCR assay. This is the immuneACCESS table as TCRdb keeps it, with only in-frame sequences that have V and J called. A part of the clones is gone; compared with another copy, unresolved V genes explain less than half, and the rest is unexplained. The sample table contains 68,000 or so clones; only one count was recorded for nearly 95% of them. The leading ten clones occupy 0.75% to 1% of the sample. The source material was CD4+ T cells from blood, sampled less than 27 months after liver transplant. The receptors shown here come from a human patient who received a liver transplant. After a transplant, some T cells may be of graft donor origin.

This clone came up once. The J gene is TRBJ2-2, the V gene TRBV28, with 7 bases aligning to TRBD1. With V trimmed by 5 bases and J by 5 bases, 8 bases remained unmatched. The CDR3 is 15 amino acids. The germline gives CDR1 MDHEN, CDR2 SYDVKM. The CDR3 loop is CASSNRDSETGELFF. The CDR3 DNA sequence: TGTGCCAGCAGTAACCGGGACAGCGAGACCGGGGAGCTGTTTTTT.

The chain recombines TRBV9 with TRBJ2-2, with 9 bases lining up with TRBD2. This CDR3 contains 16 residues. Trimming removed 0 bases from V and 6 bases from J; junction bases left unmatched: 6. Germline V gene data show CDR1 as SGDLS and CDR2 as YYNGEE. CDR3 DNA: TGTGCCAGCAGCGTAGCTAGCGGGGAGCAGCCCGGGGAGCTGTTTTTT. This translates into CASSVASGEQPGELFF.

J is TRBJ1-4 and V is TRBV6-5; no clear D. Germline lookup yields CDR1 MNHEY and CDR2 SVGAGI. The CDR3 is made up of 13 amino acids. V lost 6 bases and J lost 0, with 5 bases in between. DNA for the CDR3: TGTGCCAGCAGCCAGGCAACTAATGAAAAACTGTTTTTT. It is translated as CASSQATNEKLFF.

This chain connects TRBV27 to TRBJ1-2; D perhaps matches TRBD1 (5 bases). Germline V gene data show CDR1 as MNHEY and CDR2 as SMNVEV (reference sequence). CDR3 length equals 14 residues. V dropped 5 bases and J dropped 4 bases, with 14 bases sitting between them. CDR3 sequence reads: CASSLKGGTYGYTF. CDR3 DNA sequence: TGTGCCAGCAGTCTAAAAGGAGGGACCTATGGCTACACCTTC.

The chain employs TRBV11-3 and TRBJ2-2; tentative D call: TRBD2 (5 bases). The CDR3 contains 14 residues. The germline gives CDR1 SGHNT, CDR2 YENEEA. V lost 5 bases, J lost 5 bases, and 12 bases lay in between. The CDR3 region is CASSASRETGELFF. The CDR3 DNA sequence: TGTGCCAGCAGCGCATCTAGGGAGACCGGGGAGCTGTTTTTT.

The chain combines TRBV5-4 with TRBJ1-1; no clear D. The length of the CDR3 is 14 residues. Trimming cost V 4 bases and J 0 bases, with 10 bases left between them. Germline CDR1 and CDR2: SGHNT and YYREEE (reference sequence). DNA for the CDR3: TGTGCCAGCAGCACGGGTGCCATGAACACTGAAGCTTTCTTT. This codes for CASSTGAMNTEAFF.

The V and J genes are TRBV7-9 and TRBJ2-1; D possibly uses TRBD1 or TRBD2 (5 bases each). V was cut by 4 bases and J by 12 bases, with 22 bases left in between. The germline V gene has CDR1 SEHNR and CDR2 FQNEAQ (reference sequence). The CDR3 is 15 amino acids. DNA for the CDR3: TGTGCCAGCAGCTCCTACCGGGACCAAGTTCGGCCGCAGTTCTTC. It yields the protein CASSSYRDQVRPQFF.